This T cell receptor beta chain was identified during a study of read filtering for tumor transcriptome and immune sequencing. Study in general: The cohort had some 16 men and under 15 women aged roughly 45 to 90, mean roughly 66 years. R-ISS stage counts were 8 for I, roughly 15 for II, 6 or 7 for III.

A word on this clonotype: Antigen specificity is unknown.

The library was built from 400 ng RNA with molecular barcoded adaptors for alpha/delta and beta/gamma chains. TCRdb reprocessed the reads via MiXCR and lists one record per CDR3 protein. In the table there are about 86,000 distinct CDR3 sequences, around an eighth of which are singletons. Study-wide findings and caveats: Roughly 82% of IR-seq clonotypes had a single read, yet these held roughly 3.3% of reads. Sorted CD138-negative bone marrow cells were not purified T cells.

The CDR3 is 15 amino acids. The germline CDR1 and CDR2 sequences are SGHRS and YFSETQ. The ends lost 3 bases at V and 2 bases at J; junction bases unmatched: 8. The sample consisted of a population of CD138-negative cells sorted from bone marrow. The J gene is TRBJ2-7, the V gene TRBV5-1; 7 bases are a match to TRBD1. This receptor was obtained from a donor aged 40 or older with multiple myeloma. The CDR3: CASSSATGTTYEQYF. Written as DNA, the CDR3 is TGCGCCAGCAGCTCCGCGACAGGGACCACCTACGAGCAGTACTTC.